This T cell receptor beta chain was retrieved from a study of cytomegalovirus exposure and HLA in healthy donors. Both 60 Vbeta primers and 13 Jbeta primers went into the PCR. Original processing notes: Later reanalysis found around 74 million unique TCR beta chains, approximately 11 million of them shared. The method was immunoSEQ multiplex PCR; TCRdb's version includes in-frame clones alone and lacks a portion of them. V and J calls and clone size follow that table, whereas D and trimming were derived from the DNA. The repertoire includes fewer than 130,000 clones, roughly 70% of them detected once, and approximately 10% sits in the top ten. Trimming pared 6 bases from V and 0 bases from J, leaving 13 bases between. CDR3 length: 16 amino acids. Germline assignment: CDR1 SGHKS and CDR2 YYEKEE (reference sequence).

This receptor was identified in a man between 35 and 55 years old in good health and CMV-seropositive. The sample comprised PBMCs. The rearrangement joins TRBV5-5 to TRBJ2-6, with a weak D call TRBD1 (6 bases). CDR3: CASTRDTNSGANVLTF. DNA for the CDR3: TGTGCCAGCACCCGGGACACCAACTCTGGGGCCAACGTCCTGACTTTC.